The entry below gives a single T cell receptor (beta chain) sequence along with its context. An end of the junction does not agree with germline; a read error may underlie this. This CDR3 has 18 residues. Germline CDR1 is LNHNV and CDR2 is YYDKDF (reference sequence). The source of the sample is a study of blood T cell repertoires in COVID-19. As for the study in general: Both acute and convalescent COVID-19 samples were obtained from the United States, Italy and Spain.

Recovered status applied to Cohort 3 donors who had two consecutive negative PCRs. It also applied to those with clearance or with symptom resolution. The assay was immunoSEQ multiplex PCR, and TCRdb's table has in-frame clones only and misses some. The sample has roughly 160,000 clones; about four fifths are singletons. What was sequenced was PBMCs or T cells enriched from blood (not recorded which). The J gene is TRBJ2-6, the V gene TRBV15, with D possibly being TRBD1 (5 bases). The TCR originated in a man aged 50-59 years who had recovered from COVID-19. CDR3 sequence reads: CATSRGTGRTSAANVLTF. DNA for the CDR3: TGTGCCACCAGCAGAGGCACAGGTCGCACCTCTGCGGCCAACGTCCTGACTTTC. The full variable domain, completed using reference TRBV15 and TRBJ2-6, is DAMVIQNPRYQVTQFGKPVTLSCSQTLNHNVMYWYQQKSSQAPKLLFHYYDKDFNNEADTPDNFQSRRPNTSFCFLDIRSPGLGDTAMYLCATSRGTGRTSAANVLTFGAGSRLTVL.